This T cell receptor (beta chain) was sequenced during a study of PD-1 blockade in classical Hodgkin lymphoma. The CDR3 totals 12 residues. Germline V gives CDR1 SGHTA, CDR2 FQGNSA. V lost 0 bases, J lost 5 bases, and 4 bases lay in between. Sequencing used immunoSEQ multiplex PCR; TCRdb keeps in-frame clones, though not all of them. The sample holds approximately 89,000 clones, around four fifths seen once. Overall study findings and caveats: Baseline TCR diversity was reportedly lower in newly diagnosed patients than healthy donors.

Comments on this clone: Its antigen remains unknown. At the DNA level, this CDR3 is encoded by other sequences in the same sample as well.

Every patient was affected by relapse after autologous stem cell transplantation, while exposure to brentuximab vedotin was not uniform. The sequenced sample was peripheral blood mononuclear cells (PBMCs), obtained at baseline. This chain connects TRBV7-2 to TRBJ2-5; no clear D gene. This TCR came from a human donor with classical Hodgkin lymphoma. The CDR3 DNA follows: TGTGCCAGCAGCTTAGCGCGGGAGACCCAGTACTTC. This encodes CASSLARETQYF.